The T cell receptor (beta chain) described here comes from a study of cytomegalovirus exposure and HLA in healthy donors. Study-level information: According to later analysis, the same platform produced the 120 validation and under 750 first-cohort repertoires. Study findings and constraints: Three chains linked to CMV were shown in vitro to be specific for CMV antigens.

The data were produced by immunoSEQ multiplex PCR, yet TCRdb's version contains in-frame clones alone and is incomplete. The table records 55,000 to 75,000 clones, over 85% of them present only once. The CDR3 covers 17 residues. V lost 0 bases to trimming and J lost 2 bases, with 16 bases between them. Germline loops: CDR1 WSHSY, CDR2 SAAADI. Note on this clone: Its antigen is not identified.

The sample was PBMCs. The V call is TRBV10-2, the J call TRBJ2-5; D perhaps matches TRBD1 (5 bases). This receptor was identified in a man between 18 and 29 years old in good health and CMV-seropositive. The CDR3 sequence: CASSESRPKTVQETQYF. The CDR3 DNA reads TGCGCCAGCAGTGAGTCTCGGCCGAAGACAGTTCAAGAGACCCAGTACTTC.